This TCR beta chain was captured by sequencing in a study of T cells in Graves' hyperthyroidism and ophthalmopathy. The TCR beta CDR3 regions underwent amplification using RNA transcripts as the source. An initial round of RT-PCR targeting the TCR CDR3 relied on the HTBI primer set. TCRdb analysed the multiplex PCR reads with MiXCR anew, one entry per CDR3 protein. This table holds about 600,000 distinct CDR3 sequences, roughly 16% found once. Whole-study findings and limits: Most thyroid-expanded clonotypes above 0.001 were also found in blood. Using 13 V-J features, a model discriminated ophthalmopathy from stable hyperthyroidism. Ophthalmopathy, which appeared later, was predicted by the model a median about 6 months before onset.

The PBMCs were sourced from fresh peripheral blood (about 9.6 ml). Comments on this clonotype: Its antigen is not identified.

V lost 0 bases and J lost 9, with 11 bases in between. The CDR3 contains 13 residues. CDR1 and CDR2 from the germline V gene are MGHRA and YSYEKL. This clonotype originated in a woman aged 40-49 years with Graves' ophthalmopathy. Specimen: blood. The chain is built from TRBV4-1 and TRBJ1-1; no definite D call. This chain's CDR3 is CASSQEWTGKAFF. CDR3 DNA: TGCGCCAGCAGCCAAGAGTGGACGGGGAAAGCTTTCTTT.